This TCR beta chain was profiled in a study of T-cell reconstitution after alpha-beta-depleted transplantation in children. The study, taken as a whole, reports: At the one-year point after transplant, T-cell counts and TCRbeta diversity were found to come mostly from T cells that had been newly produced. Several hundred expanded graft clones reportedly supplied alpha-beta T cells about two months after transplant.

Trimming shortened V by 2 bases and J by 7 bases, and 9 bases separated the two germline ends. The CDR3 is made up of 13 amino acids. This clonotype has only a few counts. Its antigen is still unknown. Preparing the TCRbeta library involved the use of unique molecular identifiers. TCRdb called the PCR reads again in MiXCR, with one record for every CDR3 protein. The repertoire includes about 440,000 distinct CDR3 sequences, around two fifths of them detected once, and around a quarter sits in the top ten. The sequencing here drew on PBMCs, taken before TCRalphabeta/CD19-depleted stem cell transplant. This receptor was obtained from a girl aged 2 to 9 with aplastic anemia, due to receive a stem cell transplant. The V and J genes are TRBV12-3 or TRBV12-4 and TRBJ1-5; D remains unclear. CDR3 DNA sequence: TGTGCCAGCAGTTTAAAGGGCGGCCAGCCCCAGCATTTT. Its protein product is CASSLKGGQPQHF.